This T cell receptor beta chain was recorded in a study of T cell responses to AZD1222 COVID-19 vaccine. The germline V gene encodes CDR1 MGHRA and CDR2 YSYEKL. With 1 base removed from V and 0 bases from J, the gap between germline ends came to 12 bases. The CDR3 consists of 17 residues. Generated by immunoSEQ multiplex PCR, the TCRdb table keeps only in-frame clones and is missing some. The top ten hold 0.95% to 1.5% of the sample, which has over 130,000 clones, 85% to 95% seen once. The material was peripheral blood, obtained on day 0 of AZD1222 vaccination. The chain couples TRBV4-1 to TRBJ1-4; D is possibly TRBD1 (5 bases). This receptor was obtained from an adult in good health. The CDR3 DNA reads TGCGCCAGCAGCCAAGGATCTCAGGGTGCAACTAATGAAAAACTGTTTTTT. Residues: CASSQGSQGATNEKLFF.